Below, 29 T cell receptor beta chains from the same sample are listed, as sequenced in a study of T cell responses to AZD1222 COVID-19 vaccine (dated by TCRdb to the early 2020s). The library was obtained by the immunoSEQ multiplex PCR assay. TCRdb obtained this table from immuneACCESS and retained in-frame rearrangements with V and J assigned. These tables miss some clones; where compared with another copy, unresolved V genes account for less than half of the shortfall, and the remainder is unexplained. This sample holds about 120,000 clones; 85% to 95% were observed only once. Clones ranked in the top ten supply roughly 7.6% of the sample. What this sample's time point label stands for: baseline before first vaccination. The specimen comprised peripheral blood, sampled on day 0 of AZD1222 vaccination. Receptor source: an adult in good health.

V is TRBV10-2 and J is TRBJ2-1; D is perhaps TRBD1 or TRBD2 (5 bases each). The CDR3 runs 12 residues. The V end lost 0 bases, the J end lost 15 bases, and 12 bases lay between the germline ends. Germline V gene sequence: CDR1 WSHSY, CDR2 SAAADI. The CDR3 region is CASSESNGGPFF. The CDR3 DNA sequence: TGCGCCAGCAGTGAGTCGAATGGGGGTCCGTTCTTC.

The chain combines TRBV11-2 with TRBJ2-1; D is unclear. The CDR3 spans 11 residues. Germline CDR1 reads SGHAT; CDR2 reads FQNNGV. V shed 4 bases and J shed 5 bases, with 3 bases lying between them. CDR3 sequence (DNA): TGTGCCAGCAGCTCGGACAATGAGCAGTTCTTC. Translating gives CASSSDNEQFF.

For the CDR3, the DNA is TGCAGCGTTGGTCCCACAGGCTCCTACGAGCAGTACTTC. Protein product: CSVGPTGSYEQYF. The rearrangement links TRBV29-1 to TRBJ2-7, with a tentative D call TRBD1 (5 bases). Germline lookup yields CDR1 SQVTM and CDR2 ANQGSEA. V lost 4 bases to trimming and J lost 0 bases, with 10 bases between them. The length of the CDR3 is 13 residues.

This chain connects TRBV30 to TRBJ1-3; perhaps TRBD1 as D (6 bases). This CDR3 spans 14 amino acids. Germline CDR1 reads GTSNPN; CDR2 reads SVGIG (reference sequence). V was pared by 0 bases and J by 9 bases, with 15 bases between. CDR3 region: CAWSVEGGVGTIYF. Written as DNA, the CDR3 is TGTGCCTGGAGTGTAGAAGGGGGAGTTGGCACCATATATTTT. The complete variable domain, with remaining parts taken from reference TRBV30 and TRBJ1-3, reads SQTIHQWPATLVQPVGSPLSLECTVEGTSNPNLYWYRQAAGRGLQLLFYSVGIGQISSEVPQNLSASRPQDRQFILSSKKLLLSDSGFYLCAWSVEGGVGTIYFGEGSWLTVV.

The chain joins TRBV4-2 to TRBJ1-1, with D possibly matching TRBD1 (5 bases). Germline CDR1 reads LGHNA; CDR2 reads YNFKEQ. The CDR3 spans 14 residues. V was trimmed by 6 bases and J by 7 bases, leaving 18 bases between them. The DNA for the CDR3 is TGTGCCAGCAGGAAGAAAACCAGGGAAGTTGAAGCTTTCTTT. Residues: CASRKKTREVEAFF.

DNA of the CDR3: TGTGCCAGCAGCAAAGTTCTGGCGGACGAGCAGTACTTC. Protein sequence: CASSKVLADEQYF. The chain is built from TRBV21-1 and TRBJ2-7; the DNA was not compared with TRBD2, the D call given in the table. TRBV21-1 represents a pseudogene. The CDR3 runs 13 residues.

The chain employs TRBV7-9 and TRBJ2-3; D gene ambiguous. Between the trimmed V and J ends, which lost 4 bases and 6 bases, there was a span of 5 bases. Looked up from germline, CDR1 is SEHNR and CDR2 is FQNEAQ (reference sequence). This CDR3 has 11 amino acids. DNA for the CDR3: TGTGCCAGCAGCTCCTCTGATACGCAGTATTTT. Residues: CASSSSDTQYF.

This chain joins TRBV27 and TRBJ2-3; no firm D call. Germline V gives CDR1 MNHEY, CDR2 SMNVEV (reference sequence). The CDR3 totals 14 residues. V was shortened by 3 bases and J by 2 bases, with 9 bases between the two germline ends. This CDR3 is CASSFLTSTDTQYF. DNA for the CDR3: TGTGCCAGCAGTTTCCTCACCTCCACAGATACGCAGTATTTT.

The chain recombines TRBV9 with TRBJ2-2; D is perhaps TRBD1 (5 bases). This CDR3 has 15 amino acids. Germline-derived CDR1 and CDR2 are SGDLS and YYNGEE. V lost 2 bases, J lost 0 bases, and 8 bases lay in between. The CDR3 protein is CASSVSRANTGELFF. CDR3 in DNA: TGTGCCAGCAGCGTCTCCAGGGCGAACACCGGGGAGCTGTTTTTT.

V and J are TRBV7-9 and TRBJ2-7; 8 nucleotides agree with TRBD1. Looked up from germline, CDR1 is SEHNR and CDR2 is FQNEAQ (reference sequence). The CDR3 runs 15 residues. With 4 bases clipped from V and 4 bases from J, the junction kept 9 bases outside the gene matches. In DNA, the CDR3 is TGTGCCAGCAGCTCCCGGACAGGGAACTTTTACGAGCAGTACTTC. Protein sequence: CASSSRTGNFYEQYF.

This clone was recorded once. J is TRBJ2-3 and V is TRBV9; D is unresolved. The CDR3 runs to 15 residues. Germline V gene lookup returns CDR1 SGDLS and CDR2 YYNGEE. Trimming cost V 0 bases and J 5 bases, with 13 bases left between them. The CDR3 region is CASSVASATVDTQYF. In DNA, the CDR3 is TGTGCCAGCAGCGTAGCATCAGCCACAGTAGATACGCAGTATTTT.

This chain links TRBV27 with TRBJ2-3; D is unclear. V lost 3 bases to trimming and J lost 2 bases, with 6 bases between them. The CDR3 sequence is 13 residues long. Germline lookup yields CDR1 MNHEY and CDR2 SMNVEV (reference sequence). The CDR3 region has the DNA TGTGCCAGCAGTTTCGACGCCACAGATACGCAGTATTTT. Its protein product is CASSFDATDTQYF.

This clone appeared once. The chain joins TRBV7-9 to TRBJ1-4, with 8 bases fitting TRBD1. The CDR3 has 15 amino acids. The V gene end was trimmed by 5 bases and the J gene end by 2 bases; junction bases not matched to a gene: 4. Germline V CDR1 and CDR2: SEHNR, FQNEAQ (reference sequence). The CDR3 is CASSTRTGTNEKLFF. CDR3 bases: TGTGCCAGCAGCACCCGGACAGGGACTAATGAAAAACTGTTTTTT.

This chain uses TRBV10-1 with TRBJ2-1; D is undetermined. Trimming removed 5 bases from V and 4 bases from J, with 18 bases in between. From germline, CDR1 is WNHNN and CDR2 SYGVQD (reference sequence). This CDR3 has 16 amino acids. The CDR3 reads CASSPLDKLIYNEQFF. The CDR3 nucleotides are TGCGCCAGCAGTCCCTTAGACAAACTAATATACAATGAGCAGTTCTTC.

The chain couples TRBV30 to TRBJ1-3; D gene uncertain. CDR3 length: 13 residues. V was pared by 3 bases and J by 0 bases, with 6 bases between. Germline assignment: CDR1 GTSNPN and CDR2 SVGIG (reference sequence). The CDR3 is CAWSPFSGNTIYF. The CDR3 coding sequence is TGTGCCTGGAGCCCGTTCTCTGGAAACACCATATATTTT.

The chain is built from TRBV5-5 and TRBJ1-5; D gene ambiguous. V lost 2 bases, J lost 2 bases, and 11 bases lay in between. Germline loops: CDR1 SGHKS, CDR2 YYEKEE (reference sequence). This CDR3 region has 15 residues. CDR3 DNA: TGTGCCAGCAGCTTCGGCCGCGGGGGCAATCAGCCCCAGCATTTT. As protein: CASSFGRGGNQPQHF.

V usage is TRBV5-1 and J usage is TRBJ1-4, with 9 bases fitting TRBD1. Germline V gene lookup returns CDR1 SGHRS and CDR2 YFSETQ. The CDR3 has 14 amino acids. With V trimmed by 2 bases and J by 8 bases, 4 bases remained unmatched. The CDR3 reads CASSLGTGIEKLFF. CDR3 coding DNA: TGCGCCAGCAGCTTAGGGACAGGGATCGAAAAACTGTTTTTT.

This chain connects TRBV4-2 to TRBJ2-7; TRBD2 aligns across 10 bases. Germline values: CDR1 LGHNA, CDR2 YNFKEQ. This CDR3 spans 16 amino acids. V was pared by 3 bases and J by 2 bases, with 7 bases of the junction left unmatched. The CDR3 protein is CASSQTGSGGAYEQYF. The CDR3 DNA sequence: TGTGCCAGCAGCCAGACAGGGAGCGGGGGGGCCTACGAGCAGTACTTC.

This chain links TRBV9 with TRBJ2-3; TRBD2 matches at 10 bases. The CDR3 covers 16 residues. V was pared by 4 bases and J by 0 bases, with 5 bases of the junction left unmatched. Germline V gives CDR1 SGDLS, CDR2 YYNGEE. CDR3 sequence (DNA): TGTGCCAGCAGCACATTAGCGGGGGGAAGCACAGATACGCAGTATTTT. It encodes CASSTLAGGSTDTQYF.

The V gene is TRBV6-5, the J gene TRBJ1-1; TRBD1 aligns across 9 bases. CDR3 length: 14 residues. CDR1 is MNHEY, CDR2 SVGAGI, per germline. With V trimmed by 7 bases and J by 4 bases, 7 bases remained unmatched. The CDR3 reads CASTPRTGATEAFF. The CDR3, as DNA: TGTGCCAGCACACCAAGGACAGGGGCCACTGAAGCTTTCTTT.

The chain couples TRBV30 to TRBJ1-5, with 11 bases that match TRBD1. With 1 base clipped from V and 7 bases from J, the junction kept 3 bases outside the gene matches. CDR3 size: 14 residues. CDR1 is GTSNPN and CDR2 is SVGIG in the germline V gene (reference sequence). CDR3: CAWSAGQGAQPQHF. DNA of the CDR3: TGTGCCTGGAGTGCAGGACAGGGGGCCCAGCCCCAGCATTTT.

The chain uses TRBV6-2 or TRBV6-3 and TRBJ2-7; D is uncertain. Trimming left V 4 bases short and J 3 bases short, with 7 bases between. The CDR3 loop spans 12 amino acids. Germline assignment: CDR1 MNHEY and CDR2 SVGEGT. CDR3 DNA sequence: TGTGCCAGCAGTTTCTCGGGCTACGAGCAGTACTTC. As protein: CASSFSGYEQYF.

CDR3 loop: CASSIGGGITDTQYF. As DNA, the CDR3 is TGTGCCAGTAGTATTGGCGGCGGTATCACAGATACGCAGTATTTT. The chain combines TRBV19 with TRBJ2-3, with D unresolved. V was pared by 3 bases and J by 2 bases, with 12 bases between. This CDR3 has 15 residues. In germline, CDR1 is LNHDA, CDR2 SQIVND (reference sequence).

The chain is built from TRBV28 and TRBJ2-1, with D perhaps matching TRBD2 (5 bases). V lost 8 bases, J lost 0 bases, and 8 bases lay in between. The germline gives CDR1 MDHEN, CDR2 SYDVKM. The CDR3 extends over 13 amino acids. The CDR3 protein is CASGRGSYNEQFF. For the CDR3, the DNA is TGTGCCAGCGGCCGGGGCTCCTACAATGAGCAGTTCTTC.

The V gene is TRBV6-6, the J gene TRBJ1-6, with 7 bases matching TRBD1. This CDR3 region has 15 residues. The V and J ends lost 5 bases and 7 bases, in that order; junction bases with no gene match: 8. Germline CDR1 reads MNHNY; CDR2 reads SVGAGI (reference sequence). Here the CDR3 reads CASSPDRLENSPLHF. The CDR3 DNA is TGTGCCAGCAGTCCGGACAGGTTGGAGAATTCACCCCTCCACTTT.

The CDR3: CASSFSTGGYGGYTF. CDR3 nucleotide sequence: TGTGCCAGCAGCTTTTCGACAGGGGGCTACGGAGGCTACACCTTC. The V call is TRBV5-5, the J call TRBJ1-2, with 10 bases lining up with TRBD1. V trimming: 2 bases; J trimming: 8 bases; junction bases outside the gene matches: 9. This CDR3 is 15 amino acids long. Germline V gene lookup returns CDR1 SGHKS and CDR2 YYEKEE (reference sequence).

The chain is built from TRBV11-2 and TRBJ1-5; D remains ambiguous. Trimming shortened V by 5 bases and J by 5 bases, and 13 bases separated the two germline ends. The germline CDR1 and CDR2 sequences are SGHAT and FQNNGV. The CDR3 is 14 residues long. The CDR3 bases are TGTGCCAGCAGCCATGGATCGGGCGATCAGCCCCAGCATTTT. This sequence encodes CASSHGSGDQPQHF. Full variable domain (missing parts from reference TRBV11-2 and TRBJ1-5): EAGVAQSPRYKIIEKRQSVAFWCNPISGHATLYWYQQILGQGPKLLIQFQNNGVVDDSQLPKDRFSAERLKGVDSTLKIQPAKLEDSAVYLCASSHGSGDQPQHFGDGTRLSIL.

The genes are TRBV24-1 and TRBJ1-1; no reliable D call. The germline V gene has CDR1 KGHDR and CDR2 SFDVKD. Between the trimmed V and J ends, which lost 2 bases and 4 bases, there was a span of 13 bases. The CDR3 runs 15 residues. The CDR3 DNA sequence: TGTGCCACCAGTGATTCGACCCCTTATGGCACTGAAGCTTTCTTT. Residues: CATSDSTPYGTEAFF.

This chain connects TRBV4-1 to TRBJ2-5; no clear D gene. This CDR3 contains 16 residues. From germline, CDR1 is MGHRA and CDR2 YSYEKL. V was trimmed by 7 bases and J by 1 base, leaving 19 bases between them. CDR3 in amino acids: CASTPGGSSIQETQYF. In nucleotides, the CDR3 is TGCGCCAGCACCCCAGGTGGCAGCTCGATCCAAGAGACCCAGTACTTC.